The next 3 T cell receptor beta chains were all read from a single sample in a study of Ad26.COV2.S vaccination and SARS-CoV-2 variants. Using immunoSEQ multiplex PCR, the repertoire was profiled, and TCRdb retains in-frame clones only, with some absent. The sample includes fewer than 400,000 clones, 70% to 90% of them seen just once. The sample's treatment: roughly 19 received Ad26.COV2.S at low or high dose, single or two shots; several received placebo; per-sample allocation not given. Day 63 after the first injection of vaccine or placebo was the sampling time. Specimen: peripheral blood, collected in a trial of Ad26.COV2.S vaccine versus placebo. The receptors were gathered from a person aged 18-60 years who received the Ad26.COV2.S COVID-19 vaccine or a placebo.

The chain recombines TRBV11-1 with TRBJ2-2; perhaps TRBD1 as D (6 bases). V lost 3 bases and J 4 bases, leaving 12 bases between the germline ends. The CDR3 spans 15 residues. Germline V gene lookup returns CDR1 SGHAT and CDR2 FQDESV (reference sequence). CDR3 bases: TGTGCCAGCAGCTTGCAGGGGTGGGGCACCGGGGAGCTGTTTTTT. Protein: CASSLQGWGTGELFF.

The rearrangement joins TRBV5-6 to TRBJ2-7; 11 nucleotides agree with TRBD1. The V gene's germline CDR1 is SGHDT and CDR2 YYEEEE. This CDR3 region has 17 residues. Germline trimming cut 2 bases from V and 0 bases from J; bases unmatched to any gene: 7. As DNA, the CDR3 is TGTGCCAGCAGCTTCTGGACAGGGGGCAAAAGCTCCTACGAGCAGTACTTC. It translates to CASSFWTGGKSSYEQYF.

The rearrangement joins TRBV9 to TRBJ1-1, with D uncertain. CDR1 SGDLS and CDR2 YYNGEE come from the germline V gene. Between the trimmed V and J ends, which lost 1 base and 4 bases, there was a span of 8 bases. The CDR3 contains 13 residues. The DNA for the CDR3 is TGTGCCAGCAGCGTAAAGGGAGGCACTGAAGCTTTCTTT. As protein: CASSVKGGTEAFF.